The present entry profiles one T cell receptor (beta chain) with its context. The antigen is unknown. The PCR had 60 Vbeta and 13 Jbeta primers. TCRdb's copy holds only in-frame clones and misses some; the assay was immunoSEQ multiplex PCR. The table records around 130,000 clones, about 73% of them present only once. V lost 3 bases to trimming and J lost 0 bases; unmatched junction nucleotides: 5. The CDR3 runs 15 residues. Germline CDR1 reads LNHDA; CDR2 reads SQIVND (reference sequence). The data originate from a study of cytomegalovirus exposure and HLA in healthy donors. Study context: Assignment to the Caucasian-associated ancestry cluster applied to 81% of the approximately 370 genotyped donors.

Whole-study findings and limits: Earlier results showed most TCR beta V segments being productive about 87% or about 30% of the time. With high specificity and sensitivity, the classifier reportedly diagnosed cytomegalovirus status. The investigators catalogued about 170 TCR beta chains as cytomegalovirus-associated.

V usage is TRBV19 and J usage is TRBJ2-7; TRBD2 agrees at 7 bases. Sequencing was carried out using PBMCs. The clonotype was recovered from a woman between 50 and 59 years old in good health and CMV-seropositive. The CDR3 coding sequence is TGTGCCAGTAGTATGGGGGGGTTAACCTCCTACGAGCAGTACTTC. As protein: CASSMGGLTSYEQYF.